The present T cell receptor (beta chain) was sequenced within a study of monozygotic twins with cystic fibrosis. Study overall: With about 15 PCR cycles, barcoded libraries came from 2.5 to 3.5 micrograms of fragmented DNA. General study findings and limits: In 13 of 16 pairs, V gene usage was closest to the co-twin's. Nucleotide-identical clonotype sharing was significantly higher within monozygotic CF twin pairs than between unrelated CF individuals.

Assay used: immunoSEQ multiplex PCR; TCRdb lists only in-frame clones, some missing. This sample has around 30,000 clones, with 90% to 98% found just once. A note on this clone: Its specificity is not known.

Germline V gene lookup returns CDR1 WNHNN and CDR2 SYGVQD (reference sequence). This CDR3 is 14 amino acids long. The V gene lost 2 bases and the J gene lost 8 bases, with 12 bases spanning the gap. The chain joins TRBV10-1 to TRBJ1-4; D gene ambiguous. The sample taken for sequencing was blood. This TCR came from a girl aged 2 to 9 with cystic fibrosis. CDR3: CASSEDLVGEKLFF. The CDR3 region has the DNA TGCGCCAGCAGTGAGGACCTGGTTGGAGAAAAACTGTTTTTT.